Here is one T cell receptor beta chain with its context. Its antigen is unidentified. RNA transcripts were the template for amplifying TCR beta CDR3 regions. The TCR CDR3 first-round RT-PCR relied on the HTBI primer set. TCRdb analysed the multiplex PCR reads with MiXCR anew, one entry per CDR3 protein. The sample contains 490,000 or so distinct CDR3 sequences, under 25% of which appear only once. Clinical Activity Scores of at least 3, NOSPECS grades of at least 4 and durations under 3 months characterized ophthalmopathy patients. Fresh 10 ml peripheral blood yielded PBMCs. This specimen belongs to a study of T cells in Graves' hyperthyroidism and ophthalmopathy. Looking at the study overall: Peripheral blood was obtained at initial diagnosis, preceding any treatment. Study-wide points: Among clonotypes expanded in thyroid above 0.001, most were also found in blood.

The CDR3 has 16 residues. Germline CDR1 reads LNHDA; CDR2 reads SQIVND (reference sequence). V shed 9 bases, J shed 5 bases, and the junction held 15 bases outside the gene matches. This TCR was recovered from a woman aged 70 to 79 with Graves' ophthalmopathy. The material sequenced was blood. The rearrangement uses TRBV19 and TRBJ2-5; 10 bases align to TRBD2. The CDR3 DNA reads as TGTGCCAGCAACGGGGCGGCTAGCGGGAGTTGGGAGACCCAGTACTTC. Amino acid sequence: CASNGAASGSWETQYF.